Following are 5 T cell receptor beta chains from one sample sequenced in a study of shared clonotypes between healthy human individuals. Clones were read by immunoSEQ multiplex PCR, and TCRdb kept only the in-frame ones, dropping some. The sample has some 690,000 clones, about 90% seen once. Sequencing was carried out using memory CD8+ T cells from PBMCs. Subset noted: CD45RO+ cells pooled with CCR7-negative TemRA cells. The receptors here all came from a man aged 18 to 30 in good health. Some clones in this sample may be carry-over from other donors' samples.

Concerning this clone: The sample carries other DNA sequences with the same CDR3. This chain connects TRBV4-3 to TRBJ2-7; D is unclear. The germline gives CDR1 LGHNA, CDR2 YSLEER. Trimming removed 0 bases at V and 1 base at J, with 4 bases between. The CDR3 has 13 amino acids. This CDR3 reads CASSQDGSYEQYF. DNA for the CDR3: TGCGCCAGCAGCCAAGATGGATCCTACGAGCAGTACTTC.

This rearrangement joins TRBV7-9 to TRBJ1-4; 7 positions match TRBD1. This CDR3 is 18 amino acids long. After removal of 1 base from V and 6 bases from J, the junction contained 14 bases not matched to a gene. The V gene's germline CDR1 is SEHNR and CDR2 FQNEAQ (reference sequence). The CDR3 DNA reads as TGTGCCAGCAGCTTAGGTATTTTGATGGGGGACAGCCATGAAAAACTGTTTTTT. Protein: CASSLGILMGDSHEKLFF.

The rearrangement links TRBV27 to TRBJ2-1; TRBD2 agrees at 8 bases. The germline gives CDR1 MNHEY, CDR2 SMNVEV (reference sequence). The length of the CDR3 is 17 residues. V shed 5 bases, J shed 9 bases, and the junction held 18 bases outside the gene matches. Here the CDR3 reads CASSRFSPAGVVGEQFF. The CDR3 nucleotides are TGTGCCAGCAGTCGCTTTAGCCCAGCGGGAGTCGTAGGTGAGCAGTTCTTC.

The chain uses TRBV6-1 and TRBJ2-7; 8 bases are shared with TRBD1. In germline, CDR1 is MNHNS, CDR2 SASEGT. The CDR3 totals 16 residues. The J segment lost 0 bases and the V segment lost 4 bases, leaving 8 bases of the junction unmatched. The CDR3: CASSVRWDRISYEQYF. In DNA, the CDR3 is TGTGCCAGCAGTGTTCGCTGGGACAGGATCTCCTACGAGCAGTACTTC.

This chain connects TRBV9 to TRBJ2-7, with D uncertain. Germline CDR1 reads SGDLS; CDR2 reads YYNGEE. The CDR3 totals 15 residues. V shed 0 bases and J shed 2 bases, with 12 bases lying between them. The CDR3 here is CASSVAFGRAYEQYF. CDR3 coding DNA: TGTGCCAGCAGCGTAGCTTTTGGTCGCGCCTACGAGCAGTACTTC.